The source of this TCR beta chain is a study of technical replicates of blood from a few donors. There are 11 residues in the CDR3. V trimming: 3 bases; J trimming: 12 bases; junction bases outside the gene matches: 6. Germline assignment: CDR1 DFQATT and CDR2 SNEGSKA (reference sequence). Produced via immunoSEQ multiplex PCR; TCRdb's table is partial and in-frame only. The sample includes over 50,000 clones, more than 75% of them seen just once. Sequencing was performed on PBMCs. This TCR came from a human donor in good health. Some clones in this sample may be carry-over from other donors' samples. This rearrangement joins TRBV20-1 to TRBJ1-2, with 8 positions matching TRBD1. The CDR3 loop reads CSARAGQVHTF. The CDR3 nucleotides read TGCAGTGCTAGGGCGGGACAGGTCCACACCTTC.